The entry that follows covers one TCR beta chain sequence. Germline CDR1 SGHRS, CDR2 YFSETQ. This CDR3 region has 16 residues. The junction had 6 bases not matched to a gene; V was cut back by 5 bases and J by 1 base. Researchers prepared the TCRbeta library using unique molecular identifiers, the study reports. One entry per CDR3 protein, called by TCRdb with MiXCR from the PCR reads. Among about 340,000 distinct CDR3 sequences listed, about an eighth were seen once. The data derive from a study of T-cell reconstitution after alpha-beta-depleted transplantation in children. V is TRBV5-1 and J is TRBJ2-5; 12 bases map to TRBD2. The source of this sequence is a human donor who donated a stem cell graft to a child with Fanconi anemia. Sequences were derived from PBMCs, sampled from the stem cell graft. CDR3: CASRRETSGGQETQYF. CDR3 nucleotides: TGCGCCAGCAGGAGGGAGACTAGCGGGGGCCAAGAGACCCAGTACTTC. The full variable domain, with the rest looked up from reference TRBV5-1 and TRBJ2-5, is KAGVTQTPRYLIKTRGQQVTLSCSPISGHRSVSWYQQTPGQGLQFLFEYFSETQRNKGNFPGRFSGRQFSNSRSEMNVSTLELGDSALYLCASRRETSGGQETQYFGPGTRLLVL.